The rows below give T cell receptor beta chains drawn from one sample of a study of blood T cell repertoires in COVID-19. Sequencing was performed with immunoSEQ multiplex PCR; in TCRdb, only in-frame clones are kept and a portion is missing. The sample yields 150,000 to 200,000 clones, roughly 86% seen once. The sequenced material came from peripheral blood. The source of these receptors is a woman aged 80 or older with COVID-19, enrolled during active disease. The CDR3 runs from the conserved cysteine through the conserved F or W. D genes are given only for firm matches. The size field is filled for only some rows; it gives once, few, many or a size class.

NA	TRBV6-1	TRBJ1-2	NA	CASSEYAGYYGYTF	TGTGCCAGCAGTGAATACGCAGGATACTATGGCTACACCTTC
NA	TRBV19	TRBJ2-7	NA	CASSIGFGEQYF	TGTGCCAGTAGTATAGGATTCGGCGAGCAGTACTTC
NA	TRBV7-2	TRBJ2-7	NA	CASSPGISYEQYF	TGTGCCAGCAGCCCCGGGATAAGCTACGAGCAGTACTTC
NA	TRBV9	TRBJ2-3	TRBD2	CASSVVAGGTDTQYF	TGTGCCAGCAGCGTGGTGGCGGGAGGTACAGATACGCAGTATTTT
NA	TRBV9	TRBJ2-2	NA	CASSSYPPGELFF	TGTGCCAGCAGCAGCTACCCCCCCGGGGAGCTGTTTTTT
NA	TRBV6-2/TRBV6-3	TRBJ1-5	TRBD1	CASSQPGQRANQPQHF	TGTGCCAGCAGTCAACCGGGACAGCGGGCGAATCAGCCCCAGCATTTT
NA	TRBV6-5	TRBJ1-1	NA	CASRREEGTEAFF	TGTGCCAGCAGGCGGGAGGAAGGGACTGAAGCTTTCTTT
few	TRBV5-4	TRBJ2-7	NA	CASSLGGQNAYEQYF	TGTGCCAGCAGCTTGGGAGGACAGAACGCCTACGAGCAGTACTTC
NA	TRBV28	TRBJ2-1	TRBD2	CASRQGLTYNEQFF	TGTGCCAGCCGGCAGGGACTAACCTACAATGAGCAGTTCTTC
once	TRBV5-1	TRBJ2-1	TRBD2	CASSLGLLAGGVNEQFF	TGCGCCAGCAGCTTGGGTTTACTAGCGGGAGGGGTCAATGAGCAGTTCTTC
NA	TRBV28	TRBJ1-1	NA	CASSRAGDHTEAFF	TGTGCCAGTTCCAGGGCGGGGGACCACACTGAAGCTTTCTTT
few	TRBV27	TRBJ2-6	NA	CASKQGGSGANVLTF	TGTGCCAGCAAGCAGGGGGGATCAGGGGCCAACGTCCTGACTTTC
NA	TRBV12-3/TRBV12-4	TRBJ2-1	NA	CVTGLSYNEQFF	TGTGTGACGGGACTCTCCTACAATGAGCAGTTCTTC